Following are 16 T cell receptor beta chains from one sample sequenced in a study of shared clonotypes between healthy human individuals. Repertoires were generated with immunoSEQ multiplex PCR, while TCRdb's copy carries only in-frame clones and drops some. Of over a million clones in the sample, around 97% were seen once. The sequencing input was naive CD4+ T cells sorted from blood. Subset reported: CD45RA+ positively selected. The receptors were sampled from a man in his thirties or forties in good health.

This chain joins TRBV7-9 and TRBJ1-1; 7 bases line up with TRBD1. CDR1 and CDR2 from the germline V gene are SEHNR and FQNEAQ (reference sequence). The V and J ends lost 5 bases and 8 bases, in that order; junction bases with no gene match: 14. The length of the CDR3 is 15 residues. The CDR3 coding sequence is TGTGCCAGCAGCCCTCGGACAGGACGGGCGTCCGAAGCTTTCTTT. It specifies CASSPRTGRASEAFF.

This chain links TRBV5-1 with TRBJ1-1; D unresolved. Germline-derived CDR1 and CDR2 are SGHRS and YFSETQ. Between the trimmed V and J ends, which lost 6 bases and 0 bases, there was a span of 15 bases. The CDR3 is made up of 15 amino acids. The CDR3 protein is CASMKDVALNTEAFF. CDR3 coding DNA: TGCGCCAGCATGAAAGACGTAGCTTTGAACACTGAAGCTTTCTTT.

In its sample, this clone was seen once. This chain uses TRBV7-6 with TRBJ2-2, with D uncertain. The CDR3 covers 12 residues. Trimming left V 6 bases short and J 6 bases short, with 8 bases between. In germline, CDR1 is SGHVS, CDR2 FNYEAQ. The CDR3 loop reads CASSFISGELFF. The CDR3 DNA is TGTGCCAGCAGTTTCATATCCGGGGAGCTGTTTTTT.

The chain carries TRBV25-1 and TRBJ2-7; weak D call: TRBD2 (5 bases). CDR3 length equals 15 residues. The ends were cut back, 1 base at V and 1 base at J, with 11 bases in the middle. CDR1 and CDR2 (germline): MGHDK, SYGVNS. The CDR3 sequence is CASSEFGVKSYEQYF. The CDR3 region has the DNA TGTGCCAGCAGTGAATTCGGGGTAAAGTCCTACGAGCAGTACTTC.

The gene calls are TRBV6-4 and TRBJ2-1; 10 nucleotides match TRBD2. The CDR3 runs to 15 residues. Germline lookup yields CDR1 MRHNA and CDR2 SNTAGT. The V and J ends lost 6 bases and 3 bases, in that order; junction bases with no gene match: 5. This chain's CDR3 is CASSRTSGNYNEQFF. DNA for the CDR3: TGTGCCAGCAGCCGGACTAGCGGTAACTACAATGAGCAGTTCTTC.

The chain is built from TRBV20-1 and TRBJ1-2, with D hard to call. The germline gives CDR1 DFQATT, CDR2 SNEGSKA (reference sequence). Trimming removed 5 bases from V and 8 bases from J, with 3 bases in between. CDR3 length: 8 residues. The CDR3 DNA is TGCAGTGCTCACGGCTACACCTTC. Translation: CSAHGYTF.

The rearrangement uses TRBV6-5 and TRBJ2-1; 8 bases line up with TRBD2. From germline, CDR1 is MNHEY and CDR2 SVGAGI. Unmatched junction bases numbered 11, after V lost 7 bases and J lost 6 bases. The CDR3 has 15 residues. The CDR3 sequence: CASTPGGPLTNEQFF. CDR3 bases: TGTGCCAGCACCCCGGGAGGGCCACTTACCAATGAGCAGTTCTTC.

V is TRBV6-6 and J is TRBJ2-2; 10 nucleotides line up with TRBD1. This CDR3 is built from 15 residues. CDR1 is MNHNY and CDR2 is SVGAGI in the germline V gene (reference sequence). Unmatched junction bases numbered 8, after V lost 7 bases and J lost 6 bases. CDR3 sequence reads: CASTGGTGVPGELFF. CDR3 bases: TGTGCCAGCACGGGGGGGACAGGGGTTCCCGGGGAGCTGTTTTTT.

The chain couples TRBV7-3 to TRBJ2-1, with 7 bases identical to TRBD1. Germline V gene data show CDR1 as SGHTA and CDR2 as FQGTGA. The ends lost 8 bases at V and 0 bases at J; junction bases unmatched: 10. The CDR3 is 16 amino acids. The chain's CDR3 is CASARGPGSSYNEQFF. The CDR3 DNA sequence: TGTGCCAGCGCGAGGGGGCCGGGGAGCTCCTACAATGAGCAGTTCTTC.

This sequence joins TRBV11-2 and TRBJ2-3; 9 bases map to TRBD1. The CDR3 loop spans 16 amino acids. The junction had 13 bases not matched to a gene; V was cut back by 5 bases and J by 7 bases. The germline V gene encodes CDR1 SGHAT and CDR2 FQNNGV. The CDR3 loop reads CASSVSGTGLGYTQYF. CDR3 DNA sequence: TGTGCCAGCAGCGTGTCCGGGACAGGGCTCGGGTATACGCAGTATTTT.

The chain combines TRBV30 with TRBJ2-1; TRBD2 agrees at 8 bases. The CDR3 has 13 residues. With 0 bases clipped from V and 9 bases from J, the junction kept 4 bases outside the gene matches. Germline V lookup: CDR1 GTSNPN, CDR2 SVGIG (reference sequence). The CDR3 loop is CAWSVVAGGEQFF. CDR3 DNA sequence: TGTGCCTGGAGTGTAGTCGCGGGGGGTGAGCAGTTCTTC.

This chain's CDR3 is CASSIDDRGSGYTGELFF. Here the CDR3 DNA reads TGTGCCAGTAGTATAGACGACAGGGGTAGCGGTTACACCGGGGAGCTGTTTTTT. The chain carries TRBV19 and TRBJ2-2; 8 bases map to TRBD1. The CDR3 has 18 residues. Germline V lookup: CDR1 LNHDA, CDR2 SQIVND (reference sequence). V lost 0 bases, J lost 3 bases, and 9 bases stayed unmatched.

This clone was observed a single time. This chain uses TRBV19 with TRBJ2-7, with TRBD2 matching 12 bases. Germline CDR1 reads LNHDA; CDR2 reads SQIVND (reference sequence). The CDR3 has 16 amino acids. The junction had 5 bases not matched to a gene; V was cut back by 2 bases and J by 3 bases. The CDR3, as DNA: TGTGCCAGTAGTATACGACTAGCGGGAGATCTCTACGAGCAGTACTTC. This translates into CASSIRLAGDLYEQYF. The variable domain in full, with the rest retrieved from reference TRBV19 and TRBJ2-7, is DGGITQSPKYLFRKEGQNVTLSCEQNLNHDAMYWYRQDPGQGLRLIYYSQIVNDFQKGDIAEGYSVSREKKESFPLTVTSAQKNPTAFYLCASSIRLAGDLYEQYFGPGTRLTVT.

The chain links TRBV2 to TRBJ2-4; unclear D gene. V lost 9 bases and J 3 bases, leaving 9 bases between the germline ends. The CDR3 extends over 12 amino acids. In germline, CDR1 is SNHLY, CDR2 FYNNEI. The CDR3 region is CAREPVKNIQYF. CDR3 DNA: TGTGCCAGGGAACCCGTCAAAAACATTCAGTACTTC.

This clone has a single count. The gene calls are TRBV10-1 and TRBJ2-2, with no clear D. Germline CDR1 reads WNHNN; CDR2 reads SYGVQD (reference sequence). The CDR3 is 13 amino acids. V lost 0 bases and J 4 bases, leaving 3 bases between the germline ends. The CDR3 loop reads CASSESATGELFF. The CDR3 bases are TGCGCCAGCAGTGAGTCTGCCACCGGGGAGCTGTTTTTT.

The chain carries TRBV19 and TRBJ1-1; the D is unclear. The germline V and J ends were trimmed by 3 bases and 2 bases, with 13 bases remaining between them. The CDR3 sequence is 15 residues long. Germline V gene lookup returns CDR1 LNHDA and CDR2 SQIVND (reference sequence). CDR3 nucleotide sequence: TGTGCCAGTAGTATCGGTGCTGGGAGAAACACTGAAGCTTTCTTT. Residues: CASSIGAGRNTEAFF.